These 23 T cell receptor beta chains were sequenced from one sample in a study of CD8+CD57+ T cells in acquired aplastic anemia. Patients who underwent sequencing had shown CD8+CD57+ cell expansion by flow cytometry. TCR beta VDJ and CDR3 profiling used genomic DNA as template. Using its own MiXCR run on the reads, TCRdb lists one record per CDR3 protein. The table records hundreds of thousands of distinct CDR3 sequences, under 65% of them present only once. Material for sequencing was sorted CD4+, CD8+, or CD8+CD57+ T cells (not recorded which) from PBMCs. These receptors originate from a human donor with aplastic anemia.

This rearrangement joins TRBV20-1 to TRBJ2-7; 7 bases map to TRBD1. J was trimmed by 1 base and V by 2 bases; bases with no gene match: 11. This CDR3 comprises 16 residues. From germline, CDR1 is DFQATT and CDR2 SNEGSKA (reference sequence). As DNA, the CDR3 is TGCAGTGCTAGACCCTTCGACAGGGCCCTTTCCTACGAGCAGTACTTC. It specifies CSARPFDRALSYEQYF.

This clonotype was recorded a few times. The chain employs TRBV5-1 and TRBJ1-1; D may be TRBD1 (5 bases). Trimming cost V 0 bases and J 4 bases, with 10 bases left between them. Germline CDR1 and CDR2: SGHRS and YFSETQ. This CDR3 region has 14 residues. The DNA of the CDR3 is TGCGCCAGCAGCTTGGCCTCGGGGGGCACTGAAGCTTTCTTT. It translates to CASSLASGGTEAFF. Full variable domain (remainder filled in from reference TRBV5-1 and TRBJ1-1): KAGVTQTPRYLIKTRGQQVTLSCSPISGHRSVSWYQQTPGQGLQFLFEYFSETQRNKGNFPGRFSGRQFSNSRSEMNVSTLELGDSALYLCASSLASGGTEAFFGQGTRLTVV.

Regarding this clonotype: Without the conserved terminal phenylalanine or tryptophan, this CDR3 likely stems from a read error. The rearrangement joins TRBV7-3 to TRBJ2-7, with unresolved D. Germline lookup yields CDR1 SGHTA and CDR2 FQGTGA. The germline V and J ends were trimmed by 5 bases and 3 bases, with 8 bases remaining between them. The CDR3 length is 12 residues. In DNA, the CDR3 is TGTGCCAGCAGCATATCCGACTACGAGCAGTACCTC. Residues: CASSISDYEQYL.

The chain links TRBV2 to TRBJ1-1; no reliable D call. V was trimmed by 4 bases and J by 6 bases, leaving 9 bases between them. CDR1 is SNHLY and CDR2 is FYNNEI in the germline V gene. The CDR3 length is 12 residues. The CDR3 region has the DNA TGTGCCAGCAGTGTTGAGCAGTCTGAAGCTTTCTTT. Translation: CASSVEQSEAFF. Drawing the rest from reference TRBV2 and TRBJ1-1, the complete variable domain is EPEVTQTPSHQVTQMGQEVILRCVPISNHLYFYWYRQILGQKVEFLVSFYNNEISEKSEIFDDQFSVERPDGSNFTLKIRSTKLEDSAMYFCASSVEQSEAFFGQGTRLTVV.

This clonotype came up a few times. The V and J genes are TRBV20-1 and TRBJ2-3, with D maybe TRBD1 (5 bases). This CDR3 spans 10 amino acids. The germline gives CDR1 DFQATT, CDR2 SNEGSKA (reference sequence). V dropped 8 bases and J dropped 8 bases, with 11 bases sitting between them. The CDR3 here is CSKGPSTQYF. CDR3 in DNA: TGCAGTAAGGGGCCTTCTACGCAGTATTTT.

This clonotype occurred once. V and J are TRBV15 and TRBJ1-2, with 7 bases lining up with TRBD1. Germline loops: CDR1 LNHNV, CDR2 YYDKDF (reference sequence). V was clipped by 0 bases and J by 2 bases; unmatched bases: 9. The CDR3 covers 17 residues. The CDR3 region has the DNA TGTGCCACCAGCAGAGATAATTACGCGGACAGGAACTATGGCTACACCTTC. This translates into CATSRDNYADRNYGYTF.

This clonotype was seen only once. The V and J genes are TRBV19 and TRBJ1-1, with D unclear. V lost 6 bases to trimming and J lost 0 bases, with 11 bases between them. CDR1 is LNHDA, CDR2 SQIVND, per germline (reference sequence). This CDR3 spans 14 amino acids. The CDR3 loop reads CASRVITMNTEAFF. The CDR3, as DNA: TGTGCCAGTAGGGTAATAACCATGAACACTGAAGCTTTCTTT.

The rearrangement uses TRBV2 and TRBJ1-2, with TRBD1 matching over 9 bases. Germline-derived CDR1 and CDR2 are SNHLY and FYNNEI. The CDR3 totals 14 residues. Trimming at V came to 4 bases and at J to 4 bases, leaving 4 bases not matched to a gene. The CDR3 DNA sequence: TGTGCCAGCAGTGCGATACAGGGGGCCTATGGCTACACCTTC. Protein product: CASSAIQGAYGYTF.

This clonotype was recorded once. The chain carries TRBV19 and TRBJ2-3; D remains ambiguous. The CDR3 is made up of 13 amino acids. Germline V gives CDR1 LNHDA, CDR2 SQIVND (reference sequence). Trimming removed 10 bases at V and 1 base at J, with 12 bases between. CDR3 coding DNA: TGTGCCACCAAAGAGTGGGGCACAGATACGCAGTATTTT. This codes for CATKEWGTDTQYF.

CDR3 bases: TGTGCCACCAGCAGAGCTGCTAGCGTGGAGACCCAGTACTTC. Amino acids: CATSRAASVETQYF. This rearrangement joins TRBV15 to TRBJ2-5; D perhaps matches TRBD2 (6 bases). The CDR3 runs 14 residues. V dropped 1 base and J dropped 5 bases, with 11 bases sitting between them. CDR1 and CDR2 (germline): LNHNV, YYDKDF (reference sequence).

The CDR3 here is CASEFNSPTSGTQHF. CDR3 nucleotide sequence: TGCGCCAGCGAGTTTAATTCCCCAACAAGCGGGACCCAGCATTTT. This chain connects TRBV10-1 to TRBJ1-5; D gene uncertain. The CDR3 consists of 15 residues. Trimming left V 8 bases short and J 11 bases short, with 25 bases between. Germline-derived CDR1 and CDR2 are WNHNN and SYGVQD (reference sequence).

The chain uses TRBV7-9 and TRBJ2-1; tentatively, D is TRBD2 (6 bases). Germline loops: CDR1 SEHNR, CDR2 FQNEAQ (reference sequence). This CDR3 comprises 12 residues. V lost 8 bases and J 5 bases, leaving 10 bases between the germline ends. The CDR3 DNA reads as TGTGCCAGCCGGCGGGAAAACAATGAGCAGTTCTTC. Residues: CASRRENNEQFF.

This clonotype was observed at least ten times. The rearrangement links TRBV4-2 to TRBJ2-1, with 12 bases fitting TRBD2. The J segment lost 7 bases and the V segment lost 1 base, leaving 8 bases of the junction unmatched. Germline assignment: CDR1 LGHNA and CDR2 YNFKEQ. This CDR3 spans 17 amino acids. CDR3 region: CASSQVASGGAGNEQFF. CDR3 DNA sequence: TGTGCCAGCAGCCAAGTGGCTAGCGGGGGGGCCGGGAATGAGCAGTTCTTC.

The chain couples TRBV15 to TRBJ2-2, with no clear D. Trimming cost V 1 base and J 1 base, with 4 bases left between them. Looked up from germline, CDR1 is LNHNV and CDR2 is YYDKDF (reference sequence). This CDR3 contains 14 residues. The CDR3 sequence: CATSRAGNTGELFF. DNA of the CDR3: TGTGCCACCAGCAGAGCGGGGAACACCGGGGAGCTGTTTTTT.

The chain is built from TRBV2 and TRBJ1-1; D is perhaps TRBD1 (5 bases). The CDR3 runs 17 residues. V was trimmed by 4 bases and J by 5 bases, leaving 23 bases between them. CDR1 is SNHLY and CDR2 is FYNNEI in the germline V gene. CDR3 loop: CASSGVSLVGEGTEAFF. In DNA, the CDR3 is TGTGCCAGCAGTGGAGTTTCCCTGGTAGGGGAGGGGACTGAAGCTTTCTTT.

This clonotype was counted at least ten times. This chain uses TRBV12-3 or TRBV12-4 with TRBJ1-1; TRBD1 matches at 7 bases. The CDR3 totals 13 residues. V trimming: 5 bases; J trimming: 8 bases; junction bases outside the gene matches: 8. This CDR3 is CASSLRRQGEAFF. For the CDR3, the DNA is TGTGCCAGCAGTCTGAGAAGACAGGGCGAAGCTTTCTTT.

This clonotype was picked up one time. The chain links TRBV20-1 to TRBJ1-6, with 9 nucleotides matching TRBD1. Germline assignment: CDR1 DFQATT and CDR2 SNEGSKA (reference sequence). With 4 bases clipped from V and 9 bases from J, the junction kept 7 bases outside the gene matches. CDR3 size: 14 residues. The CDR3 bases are TGCAGTGCTACCTCTGGACAGGGGACTTCACCCCTCCACTTT. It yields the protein CSATSGQGTSPLHF.

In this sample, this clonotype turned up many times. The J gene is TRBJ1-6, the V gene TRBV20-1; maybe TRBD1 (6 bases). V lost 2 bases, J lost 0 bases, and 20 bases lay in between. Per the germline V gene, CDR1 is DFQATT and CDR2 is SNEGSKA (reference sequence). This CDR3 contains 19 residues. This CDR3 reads CSARRGIPGQSSYNSPLHF. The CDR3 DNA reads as TGCAGTGCTAGACGGGGAATACCGGGACAAAGCTCCTATAATTCACCCCTCCACTTT.

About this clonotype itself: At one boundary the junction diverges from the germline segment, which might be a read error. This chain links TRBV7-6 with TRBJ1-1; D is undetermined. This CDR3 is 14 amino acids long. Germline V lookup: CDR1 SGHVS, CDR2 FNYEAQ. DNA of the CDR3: TGTGCCAGCAGCTTACCGGCTGAGAACACTGAAGCTCTCTTT. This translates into CASSLPAENTEALF.

The CDR3 region is CSARVGGAGEPNYGYTF. The CDR3 DNA sequence: TGCAGTGCTAGAGTGGGGGGGGCAGGGGAGCCTAACTATGGCTACACCTTC. The chain couples TRBV20-1 to TRBJ1-2; a possible D gene is TRBD1 (6 bases). In germline, CDR1 is DFQATT, CDR2 SNEGSKA (reference sequence). CDR3 length equals 17 residues. Trimming took off 1 base at V and 0 bases at J, with 18 bases between the two ends.

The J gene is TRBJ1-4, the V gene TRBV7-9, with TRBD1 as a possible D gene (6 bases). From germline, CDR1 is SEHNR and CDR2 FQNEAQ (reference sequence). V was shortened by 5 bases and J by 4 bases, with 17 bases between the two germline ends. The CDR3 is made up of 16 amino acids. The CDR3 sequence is CASSRRWGAGNEKLFF. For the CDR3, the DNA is TGTGCCAGCAGCCGACGGTGGGGGGCCGGTAATGAAAAACTGTTTTTT.

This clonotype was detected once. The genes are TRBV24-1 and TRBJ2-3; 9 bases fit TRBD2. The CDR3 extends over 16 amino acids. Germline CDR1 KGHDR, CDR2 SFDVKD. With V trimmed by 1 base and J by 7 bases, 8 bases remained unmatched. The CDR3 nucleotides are TGTGCCACCAGTGATTTTAGCGGGAGCATACAAAATACGCAGTATTTT. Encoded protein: CATSDFSGSIQNTQYF.

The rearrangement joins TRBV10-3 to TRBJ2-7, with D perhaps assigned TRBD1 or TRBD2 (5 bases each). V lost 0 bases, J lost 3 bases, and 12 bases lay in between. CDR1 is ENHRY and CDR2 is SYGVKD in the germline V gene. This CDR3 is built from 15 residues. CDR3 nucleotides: TGTGCCATCAGTGAGTCCTCGGGGACCCTCTACGAGCAGTACTTC. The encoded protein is CAISESSGTLYEQYF.